Here is one T cell receptor (beta chain) with its context. The length of the CDR3 is 14 residues. These data originate in a study of blood T cells in healthy people across ages. The authors ran a second PCR of roughly 6 to 12 cycles using a sample-barcoded 5' primer and a J-beta primer mix. TCRdb re-analysed the 5' RACE reads in MiXCR, keeping a single row per CDR3 protein. The table includes almost 1 million distinct CDR3 sequences, roughly 47% detected once. Total RNA, at least 6 micrograms per sample, came from PBMCs. The chain recombines TRBV21-1 with TRBJ1-6. TRBV21-1 has pseudogene status. Source material: blood. The sequence was collected from a woman aged 60-75 years in good health. As DNA, the CDR3 is TGTGCCAGCAGCAGGGGTAAAGGGAATTCACCCCTCCACTTT. Translating it yields CASSRGKGNSPLHF.